This TCR beta chain was profiled in a study of cytomegalovirus exposure and HLA in healthy donors. As for the study in general: The 120 validation repertoires were reported in a later analysis to have been generated on the same platform as the approximately 600 first-cohort repertoires. General observations from the study: Through in vitro validation, three CMV-associated chains were shown to be specific for CMV antigens. The study flagged about 150 TCR beta chains as cytomegalovirus-associated. Rarity marked most TCR sequences, yet some public TCRs occurred in many donors.

Trimming pared 1 base from V and 3 bases from J, leaving 9 bases between. There are 14 residues in the CDR3. Per germline, CDR1 MDHEN and CDR2 SYDVKM. As for this clone: Its antigen is still unknown.

Repertoires were generated with immunoSEQ multiplex PCR, while TCRdb's copy carries only in-frame clones and drops some. The table shows 110,000 to 150,000 clones, with about 94% occurring only once. Sequencing was performed on PBMCs. This receptor was obtained from a man between 18 and 35 years old in good health and CMV-seropositive. The rearrangement joins TRBV28 to TRBJ2-5, with no clear D. The CDR3 spells CASSLLGSKETQYF. The CDR3 DNA is TGTGCCAGCAGTTTATTGGGCAGCAAAGAGACCCAGTACTTC.